This T cell receptor (beta chain) emerged from a study of T cells after yellow fever vaccination. Using its own MiXCR run on the 5' RACE reads, TCRdb lists one record per CDR3 protein. The table shows about 300,000 distinct CDR3 sequences, with 8.5% to 10% occurring only once. Trimming left V 0 bases short and J 8 bases short, with 20 bases between. Germline CDR1 reads LGHNA; CDR2 reads YSLEER. This CDR3 spans 17 amino acids. This clonotype came up many times. Sequences were derived from CD4+ T cells sorted from PBMCs, sampled 5 days after the yellow fever booster vaccination. The chain combines TRBV4-3 with TRBJ2-1; a possible D gene is TRBD2 (6 bases). The TCR originated in a man younger than 35 who received the YFV17D yellow fever vaccine. The CDR3 region has the DNA TGCGCCAGCAGCCAAGATCATGCGTGGGGAGGAACCCATGAGCAGTTCTTC. Translation gives CASSQDHAWGGTHEQFF.